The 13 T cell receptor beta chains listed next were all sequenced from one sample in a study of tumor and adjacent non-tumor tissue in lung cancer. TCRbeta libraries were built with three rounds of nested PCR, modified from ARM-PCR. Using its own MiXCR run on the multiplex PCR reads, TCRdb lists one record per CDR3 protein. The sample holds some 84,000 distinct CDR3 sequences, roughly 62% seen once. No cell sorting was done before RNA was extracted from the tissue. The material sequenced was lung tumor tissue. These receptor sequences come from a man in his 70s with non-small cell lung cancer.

The DNA for the CDR3 is TGCAGCATCCGACAGGAGGATCAGCCCCAGTATTTT. Its translation: CSIRQEDQPQYF. The chain recombines TRBV29-1 with TRBJ1-5; tentatively, D is TRBD1 (6 bases). The DNA matches TRBJ2-3 better at its end, which makes the J call doubtful. The CDR3 consists of 12 residues. Germline V lookup: CDR1 SQVTM, CDR2 ANQGSEA.

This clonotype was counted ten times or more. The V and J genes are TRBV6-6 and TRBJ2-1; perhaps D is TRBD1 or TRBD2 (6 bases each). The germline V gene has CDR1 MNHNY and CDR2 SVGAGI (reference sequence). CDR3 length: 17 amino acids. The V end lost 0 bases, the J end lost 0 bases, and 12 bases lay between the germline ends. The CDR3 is CASSYSRGVSSYNEQFF. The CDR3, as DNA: TGTGCCAGCAGTTACTCAAGGGGGGTGAGCTCCTACAATGAGCAGTTCTTC.

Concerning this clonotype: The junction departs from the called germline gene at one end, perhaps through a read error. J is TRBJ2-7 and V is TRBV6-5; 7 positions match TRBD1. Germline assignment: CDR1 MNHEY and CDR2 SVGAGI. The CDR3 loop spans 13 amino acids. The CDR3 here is CASRQRDSHEQCF. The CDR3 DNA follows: TGCGCCAGCAGGCAACGGGACAGCCACGAGCAGTGCTTC.

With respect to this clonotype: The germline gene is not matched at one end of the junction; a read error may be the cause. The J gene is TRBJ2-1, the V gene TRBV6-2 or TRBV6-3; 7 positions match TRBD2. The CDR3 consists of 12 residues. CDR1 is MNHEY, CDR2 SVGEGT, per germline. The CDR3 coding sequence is TGTGCCAGCAGTAGGGACTACGATGAGCAGTTCTTC. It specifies CASSRDYDEQFF.

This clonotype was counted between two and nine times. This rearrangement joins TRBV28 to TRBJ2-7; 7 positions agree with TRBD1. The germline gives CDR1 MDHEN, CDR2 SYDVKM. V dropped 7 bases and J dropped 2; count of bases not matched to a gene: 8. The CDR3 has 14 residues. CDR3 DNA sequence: TGTGCCAGCAATCCCCCCCAGGGGGCCTACGAGCAGTACTTC. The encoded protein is CASNPPQGAYEQYF.

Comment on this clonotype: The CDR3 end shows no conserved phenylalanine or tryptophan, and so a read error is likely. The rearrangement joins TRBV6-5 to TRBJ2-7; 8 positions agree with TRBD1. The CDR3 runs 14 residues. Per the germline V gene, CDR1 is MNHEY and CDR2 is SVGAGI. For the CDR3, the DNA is TGTGCTAACAGTCTAGACAGGGGCTCGTACGAGCAGTACCTC. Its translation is CANSLDRGSYEQYL.

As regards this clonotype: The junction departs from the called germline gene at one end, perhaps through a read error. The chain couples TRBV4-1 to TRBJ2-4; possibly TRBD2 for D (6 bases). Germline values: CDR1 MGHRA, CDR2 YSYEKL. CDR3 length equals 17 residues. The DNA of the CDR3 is TGCGCCAACAGCGGGTTGCATGGGGCCAGGGCCAAAAACTTTCAATACTTC. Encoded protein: CANSGLHGARAKNFQYF.

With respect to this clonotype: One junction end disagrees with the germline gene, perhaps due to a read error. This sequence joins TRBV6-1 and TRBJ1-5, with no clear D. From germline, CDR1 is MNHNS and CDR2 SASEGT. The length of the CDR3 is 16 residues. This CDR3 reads CASSLSGHGYFQPQHF. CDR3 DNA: TGTGCGAGCAGCTTAAGTGGGCACGGCTATTTTCAGCCCCAGCATTTT.

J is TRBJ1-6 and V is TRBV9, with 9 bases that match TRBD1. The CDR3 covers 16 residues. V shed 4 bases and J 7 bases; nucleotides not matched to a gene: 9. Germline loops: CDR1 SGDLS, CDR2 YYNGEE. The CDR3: CASSSRTGVDNSPLHF. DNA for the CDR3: TGTGCCAGCAGCTCCAGGACAGGGGTCGACAATTCACCCCTCCACTTT.

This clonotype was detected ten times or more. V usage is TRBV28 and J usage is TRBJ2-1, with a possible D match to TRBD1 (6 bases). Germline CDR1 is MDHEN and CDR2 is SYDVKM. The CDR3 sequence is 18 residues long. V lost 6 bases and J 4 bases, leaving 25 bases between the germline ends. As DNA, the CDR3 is TGTGCCAGCAGCCAGACAGCCCCCGGGACATTGGGATACAATGAGCAGTTCTTC. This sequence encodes CASSQTAPGTLGYNEQFF.

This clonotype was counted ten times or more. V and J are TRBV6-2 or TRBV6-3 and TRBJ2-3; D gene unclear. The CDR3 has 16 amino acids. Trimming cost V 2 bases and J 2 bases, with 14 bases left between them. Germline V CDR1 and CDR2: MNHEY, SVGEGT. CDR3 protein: CASSYGRSTTTDTQYF. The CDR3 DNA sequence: TGTGCCAGCAGTTACGGGCGATCAACGACCACAGATACGCAGTATTTT.

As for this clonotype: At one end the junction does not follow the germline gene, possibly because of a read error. The CDR3 loop reads CTSSPTSYEQYF. CDR3 DNA sequence: TGTACCAGCAGCCCCACAAGCTACGAGCAGTACTTC. The V and J genes are TRBV11-2 and TRBJ2-7; no firm D call. Germline V gene sequence: CDR1 SGHAT, CDR2 FQNNGV. The CDR3 length is 12 residues. The full variable domain, in which reference TRBV11-2 and TRBJ2-7 provide the parts outside the CDR3, is EAGVAQSPRYKIIEKRQSVAFWCNPISGHATLYWYQQILGQGPKLLIQFQNNGVVDDSQLPKDRFSAERLKGVDSTLKIQPAKLEDSAVYLCTSSPTSYEQYFGPGTRLTVT.

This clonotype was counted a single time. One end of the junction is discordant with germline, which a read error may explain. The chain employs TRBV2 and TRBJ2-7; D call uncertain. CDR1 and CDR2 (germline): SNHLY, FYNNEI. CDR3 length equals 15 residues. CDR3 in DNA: TGTCCCAGCAGCTCCCAACTGGGCCAGTACTACGAGCAGTACTTC. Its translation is CPSSSQLGQYYEQYF.